The 7 T cell receptor beta chains reported below all come from one sample, sequenced in a study of CD39 and CD103 CD8 tumor-infiltrating T cells. TCRdb's table, derived via immunoSEQ multiplex PCR, lists solely in-frame clones and lacks some. The sample has roughly 1,200 clones; about 80% are singletons. Sequencing input: CD8+ T cells sorted from blood. Subset reported: total memory CD8 T cells (CD45RA-CCR7+/-) from blood or uninvolved lymph node. These receptors were collected from a human donor with head and neck squamous cell carcinoma.

This clone qualifies as medium-sized (0.01 to 0.1%). The chain combines TRBV7-2 with TRBJ2-7, with 11 nucleotides matching TRBD1. In germline, CDR1 is SGHTA, CDR2 FQGNSA. The CDR3 is made up of 17 amino acids. With V trimmed by 1 base and J by 4 bases, 9 bases remained unmatched. The DNA of the CDR3 is TGTGCCAGCAGCTTAGGTTTTTGGGACAGGGGGTTTTACGAGCAGTACTTC. Translation: CASSLGFWDRGFYEQYF.

This clone has only a few counts. The chain has TRBV4-2 and TRBJ1-5, with D tentatively TRBD1 (5 bases). Germline assignment: CDR1 LGHNA and CDR2 YNFKEQ. CDR3 length: 14 residues. V gave up 4 bases and J gave up 7 bases, with 14 bases separating them. CDR3 nucleotides: TGTGCCAGCAGCCTCGGACAAACCGTACAGCCCCAGCATTTT. This codes for CASSLGQTVQPQHF.

This sequence joins TRBV7-8 and TRBJ1-2, with 7 positions matching TRBD1. Germline CDR1 and CDR2: SGHVS and FQNEAQ. The CDR3 is 17 amino acids. The V and J ends lost 5 bases and 4 bases, in that order; junction bases with no gene match: 16. CDR3 coding DNA: TGTGCCAGCAGCCTCGGAGGGGGCGCCGACAACGTCTATGGCTACACCTTC. Translating gives CASSLGGGADNVYGYTF.

V usage is TRBV4-3 and J usage is TRBJ1-1; D might be TRBD1 (5 bases). CDR3 length equals 20 residues. Trimming removed 0 bases from V and 5 bases from J, with 28 bases in between. Looked up from germline, CDR1 is LGHNA and CDR2 is YSLEER. CDR3 nucleotide sequence: TGCGCCAGCAGCCAAGATAGCGGACACGCGCGTTGGGATGGAGGAACTGAAGCTTTCTTT. Protein sequence: CASSQDSGHARWDGGTEAFF.

V is TRBV11-2 and J is TRBJ2-7; D tentatively reads TRBD1 or TRBD2 (5 bases each). V lost 5 bases to trimming and J lost 0 bases, with 14 bases between them. The CDR3 totals 15 residues. Germline V lookup: CDR1 SGHAT, CDR2 FQNNGV. The CDR3 sequence: CASSPGQGSSYEQYF. Here the CDR3 DNA reads TGTGCCAGCAGCCCGGGGCAGGGAAGCTCCTACGAGCAGTACTTC.

This rearrangement joins TRBV2 to TRBJ1-5; no clear D. The CDR3 spans 18 residues. Germline V gene data show CDR1 as SNHLY and CDR2 as FYNNEI. Trimming shortened V by 1 base and J by 0 bases, and 16 bases separated the two germline ends. The chain's CDR3 is CASSEGPAGPYSNQPQHF. CDR3 in DNA: TGTGCCAGCAGTGAAGGGCCGGCAGGTCCATATAGCAATCAGCCCCAGCATTTT. Full variable domain (remainder filled in from reference TRBV2 and TRBJ1-5): EPEVTQTPSHQVTQMGQEVILRCVPISNHLYFYWYRQILGQKVEFLVSFYNNEISEKSEIFDDQFSVERPDGSNFTLKIRSTKLEDSAMYFCASSEGPAGPYSNQPQHFGDGTRLSIL.

This clone was observed a single time. This chain links TRBV15 with TRBJ1-1; D remains ambiguous. This CDR3 is 13 amino acids long. V was shortened by 3 bases and J by 4 bases, with 9 bases between the two germline ends. Germline V gene data show CDR1 as LNHNV and CDR2 as YYDKDF (reference sequence). CDR3: CATSRTLGTEAFF. In DNA form, the CDR3 reads TGTGCCACCAGCAGGACATTGGGCACTGAAGCTTTCTTT.